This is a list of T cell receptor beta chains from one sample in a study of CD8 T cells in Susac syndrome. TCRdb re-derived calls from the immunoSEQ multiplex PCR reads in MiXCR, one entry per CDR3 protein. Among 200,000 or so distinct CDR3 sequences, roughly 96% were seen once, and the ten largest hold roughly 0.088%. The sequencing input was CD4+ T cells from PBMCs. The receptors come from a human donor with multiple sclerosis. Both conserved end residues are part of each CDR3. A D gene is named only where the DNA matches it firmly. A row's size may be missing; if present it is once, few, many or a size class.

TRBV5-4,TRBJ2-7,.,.,CASSQENSYEQYF,TGTGCCAGCAGCCAAGAGAACAGTTACGAGCAGTACTTC
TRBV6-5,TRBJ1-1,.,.,CASSYSTVGGMNTEAFF,TGTGCCAGCAGTTACTCGACAGTGGGGGGGATGAACACTGAAGCTTTCTTT
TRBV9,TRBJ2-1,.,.,CASSVDGGYNEQLF,TGTGCCAGCAGCGTAGATGGAGGATACAATGAGCAGCTCTTC
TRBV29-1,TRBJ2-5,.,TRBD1,CSVRGETQYF,TGCAGCGTCAGGGGGGAGACCCAGTACTTC
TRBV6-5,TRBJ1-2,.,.,CASKVGRGGGYTF,TGTGCCAGCAAGGTCGGTAGGGGTGGCGGCTACACCTTC
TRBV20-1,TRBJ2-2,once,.,CSARATAPNTGELFF,TGCAGTGCTAGAGCCACAGCCCCGAACACCGGGGAGCTGTTTTTT
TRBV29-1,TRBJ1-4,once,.,CSVVQGDEKLFF,TGCAGCGTTGTACAGGGTGATGAAAAACTGTTTTTT
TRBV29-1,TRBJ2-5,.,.,CSVEGAQETQYF,TGCAGCGTTGAAGGGGCTCAAGAGACCCAGTACTTC
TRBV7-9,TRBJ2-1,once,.,CASSLDGGTTRGEQFF,TGTGCCAGCAGCTTAGACGGCGGGACCACACGCGGTGAGCAGTTCTTC
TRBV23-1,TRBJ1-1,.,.,CASSQSKKRNTEAFF,TGCGCCAGCAGTCAATCGAAGAAAAGGAACACTGAAGCTTTCTTT
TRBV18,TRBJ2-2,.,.,CASSPLWGGANTGELFF,TGTGCCAGCTCACCACTGTGGGGCGGTGCGAACACCGGGGAGCTGTTTTTT
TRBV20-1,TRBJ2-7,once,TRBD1,CSAATGSSYEQYF,TGCAGTGCCGCGACAGGGAGCTCCTACGAGCAGTACTTC
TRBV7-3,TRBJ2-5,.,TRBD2,CASSTSTSGGETQYF,TGTGCCAGCAGCACCTCGACTAGCGGAGGAGAGACCCAGTACTTC
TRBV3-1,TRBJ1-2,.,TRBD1,CASSEGQNYGYTF,TGTGCCAGCAGCGAGGGACAGAACTATGGCTACACCTTC
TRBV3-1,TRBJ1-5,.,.,CASSLGQNYQPQHF,TGTGCCAGCAGCCTTGGACAGAATTATCAGCCCCAGCATTTT
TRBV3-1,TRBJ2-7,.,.,CASSQERLTYEQYF,TGTGCCAGCAGCCAAGAAAGGCTCACCTACGAGCAGTACTTC
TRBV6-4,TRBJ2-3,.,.,CASSVSESTDTQYF,TGTGCCAGCAGTGTCTCCGAAAGCACAGATACGCAGTATTTT
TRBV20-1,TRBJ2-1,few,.,CSARLLGGLGEQFF,TGCAGTGCTAGGCTTCTCGGGGGACTCGGGGAGCAGTTCTTC
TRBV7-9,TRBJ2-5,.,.,CASGHQAQETQYF,TGTGCCAGTGGCCATCAGGCTCAAGAGACCCAGTACTTC
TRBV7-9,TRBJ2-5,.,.,CASSFQGETQYF,TGTGCCAGCAGCTTTCAGGGAGAGACCCAGTACTTC
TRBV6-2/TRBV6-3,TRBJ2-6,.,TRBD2,CASMLRGLPSGANVLTF,TGTGCCAGCATGCTAAGGGGACTACCCTCTGGGGCCAACGTCCTGACTTTC
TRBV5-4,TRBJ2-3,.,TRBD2,CASREGREDTQYF,TGTGCCAGCCGGGAGGGGAGAGAAGATACGCAGTATTTT
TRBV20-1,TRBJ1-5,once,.,CSAITANQPQHF,TGCAGTGCTATAACGGCGAATCAGCCCCAGCATTTT
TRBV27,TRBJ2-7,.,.,CASSFLNGEQYF,TGTGCCAGCAGTTTTCTGAATGGCGAGCAGTACTTC
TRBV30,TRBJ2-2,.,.,CAWSRALDTGELFF,TGTGCCTGGAGTCGAGCGCTCGACACCGGGGAGCTGTTTTTT
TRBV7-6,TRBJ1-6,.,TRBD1,CASSRGQGNSPLHF,TGTGCCAGCAGCCGCGGACAGGGAAATTCACCCCTCCACTTT
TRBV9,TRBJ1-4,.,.,CASSGSGEKLFF,TGTGCCAGCAGCGGAAGTGGGGAAAAACTGTTTTTT
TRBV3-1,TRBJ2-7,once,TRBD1,CASRPQGAASYEQYF,TGTGCCAGCAGACCCCAGGGGGCCGCATCCTACGAGCAGTACTTC
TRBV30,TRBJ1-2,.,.,CAWGRTGGYTF,TGTGCCTGGGGGAGGACGGGCGGCTACACCTTC